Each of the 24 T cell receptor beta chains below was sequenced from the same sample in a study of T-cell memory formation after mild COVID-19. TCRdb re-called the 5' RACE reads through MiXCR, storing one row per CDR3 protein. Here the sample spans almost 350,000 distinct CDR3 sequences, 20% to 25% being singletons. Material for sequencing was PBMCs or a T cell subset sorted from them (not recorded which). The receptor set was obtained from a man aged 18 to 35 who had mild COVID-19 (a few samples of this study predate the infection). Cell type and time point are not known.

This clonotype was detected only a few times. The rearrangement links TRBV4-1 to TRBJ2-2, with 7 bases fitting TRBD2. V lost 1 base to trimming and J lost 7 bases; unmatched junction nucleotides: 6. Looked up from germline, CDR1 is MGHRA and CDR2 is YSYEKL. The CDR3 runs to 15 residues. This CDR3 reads CASSQVGGSGGELFF. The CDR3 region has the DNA TGCGCCAGCAGCCAAGTCGGGGGGTCAGGCGGGGAGCTGTTTTTT.

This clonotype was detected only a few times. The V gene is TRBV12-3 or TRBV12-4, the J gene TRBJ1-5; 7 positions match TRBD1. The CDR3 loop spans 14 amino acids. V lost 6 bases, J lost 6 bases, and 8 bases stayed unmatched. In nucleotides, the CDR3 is TGTGCCAGCAGACCAACAGGGGAAGGTCAGCCCCAGCATTTT. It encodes CASRPTGEGQPQHF.

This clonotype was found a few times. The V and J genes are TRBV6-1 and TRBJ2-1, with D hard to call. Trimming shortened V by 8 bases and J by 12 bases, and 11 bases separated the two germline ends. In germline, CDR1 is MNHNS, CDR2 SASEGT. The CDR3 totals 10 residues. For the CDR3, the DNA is TGTGCCAGCGCAGGAAAGGGGCAGTTCTTC. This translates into CASAGKGQFF.

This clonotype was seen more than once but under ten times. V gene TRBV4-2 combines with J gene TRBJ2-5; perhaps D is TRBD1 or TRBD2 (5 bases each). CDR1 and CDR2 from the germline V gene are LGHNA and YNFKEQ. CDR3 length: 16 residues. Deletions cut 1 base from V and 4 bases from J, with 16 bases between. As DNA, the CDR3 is TGTGCCAGCAGCCAAGGTGGGGCGACGAGGGCAGAGACCCAGTACTTC. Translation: CASSQGGATRAETQYF.

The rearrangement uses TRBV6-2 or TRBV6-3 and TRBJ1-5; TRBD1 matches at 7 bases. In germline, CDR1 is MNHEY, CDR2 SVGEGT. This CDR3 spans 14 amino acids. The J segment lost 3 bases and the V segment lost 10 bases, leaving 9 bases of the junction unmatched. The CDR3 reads CATSSTGPNQPQHF. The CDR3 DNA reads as TGTGCCACCTCCTCGACAGGGCCCAATCAGCCCCAGCATTTT.

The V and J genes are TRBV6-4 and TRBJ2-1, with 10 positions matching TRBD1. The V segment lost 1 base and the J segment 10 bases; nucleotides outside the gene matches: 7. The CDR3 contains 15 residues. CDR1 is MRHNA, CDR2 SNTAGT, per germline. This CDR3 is CASSDFGTGASEQFF. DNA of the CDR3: TGTGCCAGCAGTGACTTCGGGACAGGGGCATCGGAGCAGTTCTTC.

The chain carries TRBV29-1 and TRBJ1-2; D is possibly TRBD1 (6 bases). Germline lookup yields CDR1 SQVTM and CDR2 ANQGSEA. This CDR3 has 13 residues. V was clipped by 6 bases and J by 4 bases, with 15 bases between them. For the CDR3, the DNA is TGCAGCGTGAGCCCCGGGGGGGCCTATGGCTACACCTTC. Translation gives CSVSPGGAYGYTF.

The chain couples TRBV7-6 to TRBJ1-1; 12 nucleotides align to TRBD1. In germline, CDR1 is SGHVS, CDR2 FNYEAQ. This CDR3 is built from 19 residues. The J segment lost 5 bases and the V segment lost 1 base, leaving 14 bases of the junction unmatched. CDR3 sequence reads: CASSLVERGTGGVRTEAFF. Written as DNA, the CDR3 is TGTGCCAGCAGCTTAGTAGAGCGTGGGACAGGGGGCGTGAGGACTGAAGCTTTCTTT.

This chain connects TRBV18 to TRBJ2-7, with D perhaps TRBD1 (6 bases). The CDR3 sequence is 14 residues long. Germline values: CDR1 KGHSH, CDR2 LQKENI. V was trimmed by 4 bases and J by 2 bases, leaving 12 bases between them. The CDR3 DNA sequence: TGTGCCAGCTCACACCCGGACAGCGCCTACGAGCAGTACGTC. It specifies CASSHPDSAYEQYV.

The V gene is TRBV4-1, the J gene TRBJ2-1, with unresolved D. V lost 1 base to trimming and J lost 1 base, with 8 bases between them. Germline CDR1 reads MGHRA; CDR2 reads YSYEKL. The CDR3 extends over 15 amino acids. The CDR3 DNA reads TGCGCCAGCAGCCAAGGGGTCCGTTCCTACAATGAGCAGTTCTTC. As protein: CASSQGVRSYNEQFF.

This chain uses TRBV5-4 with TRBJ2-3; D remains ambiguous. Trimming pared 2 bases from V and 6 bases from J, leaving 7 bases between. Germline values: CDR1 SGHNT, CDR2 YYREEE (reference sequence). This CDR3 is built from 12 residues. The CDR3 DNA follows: TGTGCCAGCAGCTTAATTAAGGATACGCAGTATTTT. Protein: CASSLIKDTQYF.

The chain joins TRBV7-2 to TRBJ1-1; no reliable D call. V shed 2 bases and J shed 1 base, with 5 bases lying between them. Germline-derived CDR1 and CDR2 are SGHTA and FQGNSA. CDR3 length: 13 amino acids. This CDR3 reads CASSLPTNTEAFF. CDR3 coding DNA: TGTGCCAGCAGCTTACCAACGAACACTGAAGCTTTCTTT.

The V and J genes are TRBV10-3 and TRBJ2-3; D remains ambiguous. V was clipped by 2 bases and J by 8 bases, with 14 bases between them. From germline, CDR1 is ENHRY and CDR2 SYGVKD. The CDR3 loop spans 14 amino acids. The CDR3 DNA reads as TGTGCCATCAGTGAGGGCCTCTCCGGCGCTACGCAGTATTTT. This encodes CAISEGLSGATQYF.

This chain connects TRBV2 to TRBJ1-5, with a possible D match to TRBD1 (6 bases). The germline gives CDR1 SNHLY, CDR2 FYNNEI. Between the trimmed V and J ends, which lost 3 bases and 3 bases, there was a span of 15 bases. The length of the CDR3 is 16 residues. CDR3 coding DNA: TGTGCCAGCAGTGAGAGGGGGGCATCCCTCAATCAGCCCCAGCATTTT. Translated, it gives CASSERGASLNQPQHF.

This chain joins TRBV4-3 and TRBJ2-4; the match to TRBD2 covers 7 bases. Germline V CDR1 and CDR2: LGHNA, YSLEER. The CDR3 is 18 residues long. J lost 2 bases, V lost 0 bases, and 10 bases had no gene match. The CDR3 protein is CASSQDAKGRGTKNIQYF. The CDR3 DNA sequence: TGCGCCAGCAGCCAAGATGCGAAAGGGAGGGGAACCAAAAACATTCAGTACTTC.

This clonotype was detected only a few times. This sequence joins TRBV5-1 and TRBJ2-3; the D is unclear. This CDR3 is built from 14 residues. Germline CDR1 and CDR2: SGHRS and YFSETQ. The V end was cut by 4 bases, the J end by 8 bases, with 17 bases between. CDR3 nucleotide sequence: TGCGCCAGCAGCCCTGAGCCCAGAAGGGTTACGCAGTATTTT. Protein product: CASSPEPRRVTQYF. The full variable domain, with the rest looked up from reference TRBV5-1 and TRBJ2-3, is KAGVTQTPRYLIKTRGQQVTLSCSPISGHRSVSWYQQTPGQGLQFLFEYFSETQRNKGNFPGRFSGRQFSNSRSEMNVSTLELGDSALYLCASSPEPRRVTQYFGPGTRLTVL.

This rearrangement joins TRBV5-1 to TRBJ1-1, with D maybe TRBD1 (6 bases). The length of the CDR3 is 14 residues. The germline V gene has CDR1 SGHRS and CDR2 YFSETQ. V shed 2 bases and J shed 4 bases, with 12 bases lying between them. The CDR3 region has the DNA TGCGCCAGCAGCTTCGTGGGGGCGAGCACTGAAGCTTTCTTT. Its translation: CASSFVGASTEAFF.

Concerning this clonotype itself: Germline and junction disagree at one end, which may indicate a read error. DNA of the CDR3: TGCGCCAGCAGCTTGGCCGGGGACCTTGACACTGAAGCTTTATTT. Its protein product is CASSLAGDLDTEALF. The rearrangement links TRBV5-1 to TRBJ1-1; the D gene is possibly TRBD1 (5 bases). There are 15 residues in the CDR3. Germline V gene data show CDR1 as SGHRS and CDR2 as YFSETQ.

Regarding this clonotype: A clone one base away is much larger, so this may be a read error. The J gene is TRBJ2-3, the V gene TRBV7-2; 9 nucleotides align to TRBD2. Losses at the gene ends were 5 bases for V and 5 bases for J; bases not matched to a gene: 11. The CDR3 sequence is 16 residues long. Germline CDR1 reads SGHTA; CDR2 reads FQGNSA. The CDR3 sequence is CASSQGWRGGGDTQYF. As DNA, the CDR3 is TGTGCCAGCAGCCAAGGGTGGCGGGGGGGAGGAGATACGCAGTATTTT.

The CDR3 nucleotides are TGTGCCAGTAGGAACGTCAGGGGAAACTATGGCTACACCTTC. This gives the protein CASRNVRGNYGYTF. The chain has TRBV19 and TRBJ1-2, with D possibly being TRBD1 (6 bases). This CDR3 is 14 amino acids long. Looked up from germline, CDR1 is LNHDA and CDR2 is SQIVND (reference sequence). V was cut by 6 bases and J by 2 bases, with 13 bases left in between.

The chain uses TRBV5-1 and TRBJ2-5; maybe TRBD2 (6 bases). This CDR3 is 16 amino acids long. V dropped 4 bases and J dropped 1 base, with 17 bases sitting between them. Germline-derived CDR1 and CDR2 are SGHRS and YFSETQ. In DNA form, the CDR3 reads TGCGCCAGCAGCCCCTCCCGGGACTCACTCCAAGAGACCCAGTACTTC. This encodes CASSPSRDSLQETQYF.

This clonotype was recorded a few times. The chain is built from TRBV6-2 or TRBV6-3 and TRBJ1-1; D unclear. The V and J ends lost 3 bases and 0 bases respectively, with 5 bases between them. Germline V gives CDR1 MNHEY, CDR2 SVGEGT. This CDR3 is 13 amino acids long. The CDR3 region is CASSYRLNTEAFF. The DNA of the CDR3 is TGTGCCAGCAGTTATCGTTTGAACACTGAAGCTTTCTTT.

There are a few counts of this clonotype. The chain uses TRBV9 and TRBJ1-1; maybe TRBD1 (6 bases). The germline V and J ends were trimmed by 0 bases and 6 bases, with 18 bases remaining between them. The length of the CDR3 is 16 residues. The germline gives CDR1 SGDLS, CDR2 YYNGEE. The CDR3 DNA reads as TGTGCCAGCAGCGTAGAAGGTAGGGCAGGGGATTCTGAAGCTTTCTTT. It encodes CASSVEGRAGDSEAFF.

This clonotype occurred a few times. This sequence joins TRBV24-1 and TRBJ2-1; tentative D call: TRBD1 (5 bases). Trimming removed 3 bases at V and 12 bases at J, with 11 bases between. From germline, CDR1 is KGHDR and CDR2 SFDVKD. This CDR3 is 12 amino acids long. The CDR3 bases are TGTGCCACCAGTGATACGACAGACCTGCAGTTCTTC. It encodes CATSDTTDLQFF.